Below, 22 T cell receptor beta chains from the same sample are listed, as sequenced in a study of Tregs in tolerant kidney transplant recipients. This table comes from immunoSEQ multiplex PCR, and its TCRdb copy is limited to in-frame clones, with some not included. The profile shows approximately 98,000 clones, about 90% of them singletons. The sample here was CD4+ T cells from blood, taken before the transplant. The receptors originated from a human donor who received a combined kidney and bone marrow transplant.

This clone has more than one count but fewer than ten. The chain couples TRBV5-4 to TRBJ1-6; a possible D gene is TRBD1 (5 bases). Germline V CDR1 and CDR2: SGHNT, YYREEE (reference sequence). The V end lost 5 bases, the J end lost 3 bases, and 6 bases lay between the germline ends. The CDR3 is 13 residues long. The DNA of the CDR3 is TGTGCCAGCAGGGGGGGCTATAATTCACCCCTCCACTTT. This codes for CASRGGYNSPLHF.

V usage is TRBV5-1 and J usage is TRBJ1-5; 7 bases are shared with TRBD1. The V gene end was trimmed by 4 bases and the J gene end by 1 base; junction bases not matched to a gene: 5. The CDR3 is 15 residues long. Looked up from germline, CDR1 is SGHRS and CDR2 is YFSETQ. CDR3 region: CASSPTGASNQPQHF. CDR3 nucleotide sequence: TGCGCCAGCAGCCCCACAGGGGCCAGCAATCAGCCCCAGCATTTT.

The genes are TRBV7-2 and TRBJ2-1, with D uncertain. Germline V gene lookup returns CDR1 SGHTA and CDR2 FQGNSA. This CDR3 is 15 amino acids long. V was trimmed by 3 bases and J by 2 bases, leaving 11 bases between them. CDR3 bases: TGTGCCAGCAGCTTGGGCCCCCCGGCCTACAATGAGCAGTTCTTC. It codes for CASSLGPPAYNEQFF.

The rearrangement links TRBV30 to TRBJ1-4, with D possibly matching TRBD1 (5 bases). Germline loops: CDR1 GTSNPN, CDR2 SVGIG (reference sequence). V was cut by 7 bases and J by 5 bases, with 11 bases left in between. This CDR3 has 12 residues. The CDR3 sequence: CAYRGGNEKLFF. CDR3 coding DNA: TGTGCCTATAGGGGAGGAAATGAAAAACTGTTTTTT.

This chain uses TRBV4-1 with TRBJ1-4; tentative D call: TRBD1 (6 bases). This CDR3 contains 14 residues. CDR1 MGHRA and CDR2 YSYEKL come from the germline V gene. The V and J ends lost 8 bases and 1 base respectively, with 11 bases between them. CDR3 nucleotides: TGCGCCAGCCAATCCAGGGGAACTAATGAAAAACTGTTTTTT. Translated, it gives CASQSRGTNEKLFF.

The gene calls are TRBV7-9 and TRBJ1-2, with 10 bases matching TRBD1. This CDR3 is 13 amino acids long. CDR1 is SEHNR and CDR2 is FQNEAQ in the germline V gene (reference sequence). V trimming: 6 bases; J trimming: 6 bases; junction bases outside the gene matches: 4. The CDR3: CASSDRGQDGYTF. As DNA, the CDR3 is TGTGCCAGCAGTGACAGGGGGCAGGATGGCTACACCTTC. The full variable domain, in which reference TRBV7-9 and TRBJ1-2 provide the parts outside the CDR3, is DTGVSQNPRHKITKRGQNVTFRCDPISEHNRLYWYRQTLGQGPEFLTYFQNEAQLEKSRLLSDRFSAERPKGSFSTLEIQRTEQGDSAMYLCASSDRGQDGYTFGSGTRLTVV.

This clone has just one count. The chain combines TRBV21-1 with TRBJ1-1; TRBD1 is taken as the D call from the table, unchecked against the DNA. TRBV21-1 is listed as a pseudogene. The CDR3 is 13 amino acids. CDR3 amino acids: CASSPREFTEAFF. In DNA, the CDR3 is TGTGCCAGCAGCCCCAGGGAATTTACTGAAGCTTTCTTT.

The V and J genes are TRBV6-4 and TRBJ1-2, with 8 positions matching TRBD1. Losses at the gene ends were 4 bases for V and 5 bases for J; bases not matched to a gene: 6. Germline assignment: CDR1 MRHNA and CDR2 SNTAGT. The CDR3 is made up of 14 amino acids. CDR3 amino acids: CASSVTGVGYGYTF. CDR3 DNA: TGTGCCAGCAGTGTGACAGGGGTTGGGTATGGCTACACCTTC.

The chain has TRBV30 and TRBJ2-7, with 13 nucleotides matching TRBD2. J gave up 2 bases and V 0 bases, and 13 bases lay outside the gene matches. Looked up from germline, CDR1 is GTSNPN and CDR2 is SVGIG (reference sequence). This CDR3 contains 19 residues. This CDR3 is CAWSVMRTSGSILPYEQYF. DNA of the CDR3: TGTGCCTGGAGTGTAATGCGGACTAGCGGGAGCATTCTCCCCTACGAGCAGTACTTC.

V is TRBV7-9 and J is TRBJ2-2; 12 bases map to TRBD2. The CDR3 runs 16 residues. Germline V gene data show CDR1 as SEHNR and CDR2 as FQNEAQ (reference sequence). V shed 5 bases and J 3 bases; nucleotides not matched to a gene: 4. The CDR3 protein is CASSARLAGDTGELFF. The CDR3 region has the DNA TGTGCCAGCAGCGCCAGACTAGCGGGAGACACCGGGGAGCTGTTTTTT. Supplemented by reference TRBV7-9 and TRBJ2-2, the full variable domain reads DTGVSQNPRHKITKRGQNVTFRCDPISEHNRLYWYRQTLGQGPEFLTYFQNEAQLEKSRLLSDRFSAERPKGSFSTLEIQRTEQGDSAMYLCASSARLAGDTGELFFGEGSRLTVL.

The chain recombines TRBV10-3 with TRBJ2-7, with 12 bases identical to TRBD1. From germline, CDR1 is ENHRY and CDR2 SYGVKD. V shed 3 bases, J shed 12 bases, and the junction held 15 bases outside the gene matches. The CDR3 contains 16 residues. CDR3 bases: TGTGCCATCAGTGAAGCTACCGGGACAGGGGGCAGGTTGGTGTACTTC. Translation gives CAISEATGTGGRLVYF.

Only one count was recorded for this clone. This sequence joins TRBV27 and TRBJ2-3; D is uncertain. The germline V gene has CDR1 MNHEY and CDR2 SMNVEV (reference sequence). V gave up 5 bases and J gave up 6 bases, with 12 bases separating them. There are 13 residues in the CDR3. DNA for the CDR3: TGTGCCAGCAGTCCCAATGTGTTGGATACGCAGTATTTT. It translates to CASSPNVLDTQYF.

J is TRBJ1-5 and V is TRBV12-5; a possible D gene is TRBD1 (6 bases). V was shortened by 1 base and J by 4 bases, with 11 bases between the two germline ends. Germline CDR1 is LGHNT and CDR2 is FRNRAP. The CDR3 extends over 15 amino acids. This chain's CDR3 is CASGLASGQNQPQHF. The CDR3 DNA is TGTGCTAGTGGTTTGGCAAGCGGACAGAATCAGCCCCAGCATTTT.

V usage is TRBV28 and J usage is TRBJ2-3, with 10 bases that match TRBD2. There are 18 residues in the CDR3. J gave up 2 bases and V 4 bases, and 12 bases lay outside the gene matches. The germline V gene has CDR1 MDHEN and CDR2 SYDVKM. The CDR3 loop is CASSSPPLAGEITDTQYF. The CDR3 bases are TGTGCCAGCAGTTCCCCCCCGCTAGCGGGAGAGATCACAGATACGCAGTATTTT. The full variable domain, in which reference TRBV28 and TRBJ2-3 provide the parts outside the CDR3, is DVKVTQSSRYLVKRTGEKVFLECVQDMDHENMFWYRQDPGLGLRLIYFSYDVKMKEKGDIPEGYSVSREKKERFSLILESASTNQTSMYLCASSSPPLAGEITDTQYFGPGTRLTVL.

The chain is built from TRBV10-1 and TRBJ2-3; possible D gene TRBD1, 6 bases. The germline CDR1 and CDR2 sequences are WNHNN and SYGVQD (reference sequence). The CDR3 covers 15 residues. The V end lost 5 bases, the J end lost 6 bases, and 18 bases lay between the germline ends. The chain's CDR3 is CASSKGAGVTDTQYF. For the CDR3, the DNA is TGCGCCAGCAGTAAAGGGGCAGGGGTTACCGATACGCAGTATTTT.

V and J are TRBV6-6 and TRBJ2-7, with D tentatively TRBD2 (6 bases). V was cut by 6 bases and J by 3 bases, with 18 bases left in between. The germline gives CDR1 MNHNY, CDR2 SVGAGI (reference sequence). CDR3 length: 15 amino acids. This CDR3 is CASRNYPEGNYEQYF. In DNA, the CDR3 is TGTGCCAGCAGAAACTACCCGGAGGGAAACTACGAGCAGTACTTC.

This sequence joins TRBV9 and TRBJ1-2; D unclear. With 0 bases removed from V and 3 bases from J, the gap between germline ends came to 6 bases. From germline, CDR1 is SGDLS and CDR2 YYNGEE. The CDR3 contains 13 residues. CDR3 coding DNA: TGTGCCAGCAGCGTAGCTCAGGACTATGGCTACACCTTC. Translated, it gives CASSVAQDYGYTF.

The chain has TRBV29-1 and TRBJ1-2; 8 nucleotides line up with TRBD1. Germline trimming cut 6 bases from V and 1 base from J; bases unmatched to any gene: 16. The CDR3 extends over 17 amino acids. Germline lookup yields CDR1 SQVTM and CDR2 ANQGSEA. DNA of the CDR3: TGCAGCGTCGAGGGGTTGGGTGGGACAGGTCTTAACTATGGCTACACCTTC. The encoded protein is CSVEGLGGTGLNYGYTF. Drawing the rest from reference TRBV29-1 and TRBJ1-2, the complete variable domain is SAVISQKPSRDICQRGTSLTIQCQVDSQVTMMFWYRQQPGQSLTLIATANQGSEATYESGFVIDKFPISRPNLTFSTLTVSNMSPEDSSIYLCSVEGLGGTGLNYGYTFGSGTRLTVV.

This chain joins TRBV7-6 and TRBJ2-2; 9 bases align to TRBD2. In germline, CDR1 is SGHVS, CDR2 FNYEAQ. This CDR3 is 16 amino acids long. Trimming removed 1 base from V and 3 bases from J; junction bases left unmatched: 3. The CDR3 nucleotides are TGTGCCAGCAGCTTAGGGACTAGCGTGGACACCGGGGAGCTGTTTTTT. Its protein is CASSLGTSVDTGELFF.

This chain links TRBV5-1 with TRBJ1-1, with D perhaps matching TRBD1 (6 bases). This CDR3 comprises 16 residues. V was cut by 6 bases and J by 2 bases, with 20 bases left in between. Germline V gene lookup returns CDR1 SGHRS and CDR2 YFSETQ. This CDR3 reads CASNYRAGALNTEAFF. In DNA, the CDR3 is TGCGCCAGCAACTATAGGGCGGGGGCGCTTAACACTGAAGCTTTCTTT.

V gene TRBV27 combines with J gene TRBJ2-5, with 10 positions matching TRBD1. Germline CDR1 reads MNHEY; CDR2 reads SMNVEV (reference sequence). The CDR3 contains 16 residues. V shed 3 bases and J 2 bases; nucleotides not matched to a gene: 6. CDR3 loop: CASSFGDRGTQETQYF. In nucleotides, the CDR3 is TGTGCCAGCAGTTTCGGGGACAGGGGAACTCAAGAGACCCAGTACTTC.

This clone was seen a single time. The chain recombines TRBV5-4 with TRBJ2-3, with TRBD1 identical over 8 bases. Germline V lookup: CDR1 SGHNT, CDR2 YYREEE (reference sequence). V shed 0 bases and J 5 bases; nucleotides not matched to a gene: 11. The CDR3 extends over 17 amino acids. CDR3 DNA sequence: TGTGCCAGCAGCTTGGCCACAGGGGGAGGACGGGGAGATACGCAGTATTTT. This sequence encodes CASSLATGGGRGDTQYF.